This paragraph covers one TCR beta chain sequence. Per the original data handling: Amplification with reference gene primers provided the estimates of nucleated cell counts. The assay was immunoSEQ multiplex PCR, and TCRdb's table has in-frame clones only and misses some. That table supplies the V and J calls and clone size; D and trimming were determined from the DNA. In the table there are around 80,000 clones, about 82% of which are singletons. The V end was cut by 6 bases, the J end by 9 bases, with 17 bases between. Germline lookup yields CDR1 WNHNN and CDR2 SYGVQD (reference sequence). The CDR3 runs 14 residues. This specimen comes from a study of blood T cell repertoires in COVID-19. Overall study context: Material from acute and convalescent COVID-19 was sourced from the United States, Italy and Spain. T cells, B-cell-depleted T cells, or PBMCs supplied cDNA or gDNA.

This TCR was recovered from a woman aged 80 or older with acute or convalescent COVID-19. The genes are TRBV10-1 and TRBJ2-2; tentatively, D is TRBD1 (5 bases). The specimen was peripheral blood. This CDR3 is CASRSDTFKRELFF. The CDR3 bases are TGCGCCAGCAGGTCGGACACGTTTAAGCGGGAGCTGTTTTTT.